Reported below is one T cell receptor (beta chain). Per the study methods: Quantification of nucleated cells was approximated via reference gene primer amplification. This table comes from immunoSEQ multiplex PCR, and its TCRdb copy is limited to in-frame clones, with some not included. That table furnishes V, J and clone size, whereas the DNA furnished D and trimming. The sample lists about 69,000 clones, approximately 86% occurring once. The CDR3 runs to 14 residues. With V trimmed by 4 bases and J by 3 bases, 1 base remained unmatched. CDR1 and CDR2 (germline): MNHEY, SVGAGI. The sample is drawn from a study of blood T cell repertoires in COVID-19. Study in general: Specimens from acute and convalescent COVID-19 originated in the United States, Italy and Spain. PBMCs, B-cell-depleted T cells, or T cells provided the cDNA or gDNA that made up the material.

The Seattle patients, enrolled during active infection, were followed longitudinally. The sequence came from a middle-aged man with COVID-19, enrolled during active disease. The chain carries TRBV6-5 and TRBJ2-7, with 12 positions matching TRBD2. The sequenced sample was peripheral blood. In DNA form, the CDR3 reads TGTGCCAGCAGTTCGACTAGCGGGGGCTACGAGCAGTACTTC. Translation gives CASSSTSGGYEQYF.